The rows below give T cell receptor beta chains drawn from one sample of a study of CD8 T cells in ankylosing spondylitis. TCRdb reprocessed the 5' RACE reads via MiXCR and lists one record per CDR3 protein. The table lists 150,000 to 250,000 distinct CDR3 sequences, about 13% of them singletons. The source material was blood, either unsorted or a sorted T cell fraction (not recorded which). The receptors derive from a male donor with ankylosing spondylitis or in good health (not recorded which). Both conserved end residues are part of each CDR3. Each record gives: V gene, D gene, clone size, CDR3 length, J gene, CDR3 protein, CDR3 DNA. A D gene is named only where the DNA matches it firmly. Clone size is not always given. Where it is, it says once, few, many or a class for expanded clones.

TRBV7-9,-,-,13,TRBJ1-2,CASSPTNDYGYTF,TGTGCCAGCAGCCCGACTAACGACTATGGCTACACCTTC
TRBV6-5,-,-,15,TRBJ2-1,CASSYKVEGVDEQFF,TGTGCCAGCAGTTATAAGGTTGAGGGAGTAGATGAGCAGTTCTTC
TRBV20-1,-,-,13,TRBJ2-3,CSASWAWGDTQYF,TGCAGTGCTAGTTGGGCCTGGGGAGATACGCAGTATTTT
TRBV29-1,TRBD2,-,16,TRBJ2-3,CSVEWASGSPPDTQYF,TGCAGCGTTGAATGGGCTAGCGGGAGCCCCCCAGATACGCAGTATTTT
TRBV7-2,-,-,16,TRBJ2-3,CASSLRWIGGGDTQYF,TGTGCCAGCAGCTTAAGGTGGATAGGAGGAGGAGATACGCAGTATTTT
TRBV4-1,TRBD1,-,15,TRBJ2-1,CASSQDLDRANEQFF,TGCGCCAGCAGCCAAGATTTGGACAGGGCCAATGAGCAGTTCTTC
TRBV12-3/TRBV12-4,-,many,16,TRBJ2-3,CASSSAPAEYTDTQYF,TGTGCCAGCAGTTCCGCCCCGGCGGAGTACACAGATACGCAGTATTTT
TRBV5-1,TRBD1,many,15,TRBJ2-1,CASSPGTGGYNEQFF,TGCGCCAGCAGCCCAGGGACAGGGGGGTACAATGAGCAGTTCTTC
TRBV2,-,-,16,TRBJ2-6,CASSDYRISGANVLTF,TGTGCCAGCAGTGATTATCGAATCTCTGGGGCCAACGTCCTGACTTTC
TRBV6-1,-,few,16,TRBJ2-7,CASSEVLAGKTYEQYF,TGTGCCAGCAGTGAAGTATTGGCAGGGAAAACCTACGAGCAGTACTTC